The 10 T cell receptor beta chains in this list originate from one sample, sequenced in a study of shared clonotypes between healthy human individuals. Profiling relied on immunoSEQ multiplex PCR, and the TCRdb table lists in-frame clones only, not all of them. The sample has 950,000 to 1,300,000 clones; roughly 80% are singletons. The sequenced sample consisted of memory CD4+ T cells sorted from blood. Indicated subset: CD45RA-negative fraction. The source of these receptors is a young man in good health.

This rearrangement joins TRBV5-4 to TRBJ2-2; 7 bases line up with TRBD1. V was clipped by 3 bases and J by 0 bases; unmatched bases: 8. This CDR3 comprises 17 residues. Germline CDR1 SGHNT, CDR2 YYREEE (reference sequence). For the CDR3, the DNA is TGTGCCAGCAGCTCCATTACCGGGACAGCGAACACCGGGGAGCTGTTTTTT. Amino acids: CASSSITGTANTGELFF.

This chain links TRBV5-4 with TRBJ2-5; D uncertain. Germline V lookup: CDR1 SGHNT, CDR2 YYREEE (reference sequence). V was clipped by 0 bases and J by 2 bases, with 14 bases between them. The CDR3 is 16 amino acids. The CDR3, as DNA: TGTGCCAGCAGCTTGGTATTGTCTGGACCACAAGAGACCCAGTACTTC. Translating gives CASSLVLSGPQETQYF. The variable domain in full, completed from reference TRBV5-4 and TRBJ2-5, reads ETGVTQSPTHLIKTRGQQVTLRCSSQSGHNTVSWYQQALGQGPQFIFQYYREEENGRGNFPPRFSGLQFPNYSSELNVNALELDDSALYLCASSLVLSGPQETQYFGPGTRLLVL.

The V gene is TRBV9, the J gene TRBJ2-6; D unclear. The length of the CDR3 is 14 residues. Trimming pared 0 bases from V and 2 bases from J, leaving 3 bases between. CDR1 is SGDLS and CDR2 is YYNGEE in the germline V gene. CDR3 residues: CASSVVAGANVLTF. CDR3 coding DNA: TGTGCCAGCAGCGTAGTGGCTGGGGCCAACGTCCTGACTTTC. Complete variable domain (other parts from reference TRBV9 and TRBJ2-6): DSGVTQTPKHLITATGQRVTLRCSPRSGDLSVYWYQQSLDQGLQFLIQYYNGEERAKGNILERFSAQQFPDLHSELNLSSLELGDSALYFCASSVVAGANVLTFGAGSRLTVL.

This chain joins TRBV9 and TRBJ2-2; weak D call: TRBD2 (5 bases). The CDR3 covers 14 residues. V lost 5 bases to trimming and J lost 4 bases, with 12 bases between them. Germline V gene lookup returns CDR1 SGDLS and CDR2 YYNGEE. CDR3 amino acids: CASRETIFTGELFF. In DNA form, the CDR3 reads TGTGCCAGCAGGGAGACTATCTTCACCGGGGAGCTGTTTTTT.

CDR3 sequence reads: CASSLGPAASYEQYF. The CDR3 nucleotides read TGTGCCAGCAGCTTAGGACCAGCGGCTTCCTACGAGCAGTACTTC. The chain is built from TRBV11-2 and TRBJ2-7, with D possibly TRBD2 on 5 matching bases. The CDR3 is 15 residues long. V was shortened by 1 base and J by 1 base, with 11 bases between the two germline ends. Germline-derived CDR1 and CDR2 are SGHAT and FQNNGV.

The rearrangement joins TRBV5-6 to TRBJ1-6, with 7 bases aligning to TRBD1. Germline V CDR1 and CDR2: SGHDT, YYEEEE. The length of the CDR3 is 16 residues. The V and J ends lost 1 base and 6 bases, in that order; junction bases with no gene match: 7. This chain's CDR3 is CASSLQGRGSNSPLHF. CDR3 in DNA: TGTGCCAGCAGCTTGCAGGGCAGGGGGAGTAATTCACCCCTCCACTTT.

CDR3 DNA: TGCGCCTCGCGGGACCACCAAAATGAGCAGTTCTTC. Its protein product is CASRDHQNEQFF. The V gene is TRBV5-1, the J gene TRBJ2-1; D perhaps matches TRBD2 (6 bases). This CDR3 contains 12 residues. The germline gives CDR1 SGHRS, CDR2 YFSETQ. Trimming took off 10 bases at V and 7 bases at J, with 15 bases between the two ends.

The V call is TRBV29-1, the J call TRBJ2-7; no clear D gene. V lost 1 base and J lost 3, with 4 bases in between. CDR3 length equals 11 residues. CDR1 is SQVTM and CDR2 is ANQGSEA in the germline V gene. The CDR3 sequence: CSVEGRYEQYF. CDR3 DNA sequence: TGCAGCGTTGAAGGCCGCTACGAGCAGTACTTC.

The V gene is TRBV10-1, the J gene TRBJ1-6, with D perhaps TRBD1 (6 bases). V was clipped by 2 bases and J by 0 bases, with 14 bases between them. The CDR3 has 18 residues. Germline V gene data show CDR1 as WNHNN and CDR2 as SYGVQD (reference sequence). CDR3 in amino acids: CASSERGRTDSYNSPLHF. The DNA for the CDR3 is TGCGCCAGCAGTGAGCGCGGGAGGACAGACTCCTATAATTCACCCCTCCACTTT.

V gene TRBV2 combines with J gene TRBJ2-3; TRBD1 aligns across 8 bases. The CDR3 covers 16 residues. Germline V gene data show CDR1 as SNHLY and CDR2 as FYNNEI. The V gene end was trimmed by 5 bases and the J gene end by 0 bases; junction bases not matched to a gene: 7. The CDR3 sequence is CASSPGQAPSTDTQYF. The CDR3 DNA reads TGTGCCAGCAGTCCGGGACAGGCTCCTAGCACAGATACGCAGTATTTT. Full variable domain (rest looked up from reference TRBV2 and TRBJ2-3): EPEVTQTPSHQVTQMGQEVILRCVPISNHLYFYWYRQILGQKVEFLVSFYNNEISEKSEIFDDQFSVERPDGSNFTLKIRSTKLEDSAMYFCASSPGQAPSTDTQYFGPGTRLTVL.